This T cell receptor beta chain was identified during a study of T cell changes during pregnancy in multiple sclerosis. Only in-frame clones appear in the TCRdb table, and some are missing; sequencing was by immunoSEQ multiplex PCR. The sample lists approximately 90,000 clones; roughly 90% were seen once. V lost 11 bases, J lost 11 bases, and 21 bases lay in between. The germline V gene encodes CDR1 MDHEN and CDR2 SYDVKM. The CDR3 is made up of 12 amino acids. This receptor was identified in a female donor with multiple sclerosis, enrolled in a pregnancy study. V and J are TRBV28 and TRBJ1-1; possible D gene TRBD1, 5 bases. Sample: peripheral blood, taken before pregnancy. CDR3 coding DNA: TGTGCCTGCCTTTCGACAGTGCAGTTGGCTTTCTTT. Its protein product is CACLSTVQLAFF.